This entry features one T cell receptor (beta chain) sequence. The antigen remains unidentified. The entry originates in a study of blood T cells in healthy people across ages. Overall study findings and caveats: Expanded clonotype changes were possibly confounded by unknown donor CMV status.

A second roughly 6 to 12 cycle PCR used barcoded and J-beta primers. TCRdb analysed the 5' RACE reads with MiXCR anew, one entry per CDR3 protein. The table includes 550,000 to 700,000 distinct CDR3 sequences, approximately 30% detected once. The receptor was derived from a woman in her 70s in good health. Sequenced input: blood.

CDR3 nucleotide sequence: TGCGCCAGCAGCTTGAAACTAGCGGGGTACAATGAGCAGTTCTTC. Translating gives CASSLKLAGYNEQFF. V gene TRBV5-1 combines with J gene TRBJ2-1; 10 bases align to TRBD2. This CDR3 contains 15 residues. V gave up 1 base and J gave up 4 bases; unmatched junction bases: 2. Germline loops: CDR1 SGHRS, CDR2 YFSETQ.